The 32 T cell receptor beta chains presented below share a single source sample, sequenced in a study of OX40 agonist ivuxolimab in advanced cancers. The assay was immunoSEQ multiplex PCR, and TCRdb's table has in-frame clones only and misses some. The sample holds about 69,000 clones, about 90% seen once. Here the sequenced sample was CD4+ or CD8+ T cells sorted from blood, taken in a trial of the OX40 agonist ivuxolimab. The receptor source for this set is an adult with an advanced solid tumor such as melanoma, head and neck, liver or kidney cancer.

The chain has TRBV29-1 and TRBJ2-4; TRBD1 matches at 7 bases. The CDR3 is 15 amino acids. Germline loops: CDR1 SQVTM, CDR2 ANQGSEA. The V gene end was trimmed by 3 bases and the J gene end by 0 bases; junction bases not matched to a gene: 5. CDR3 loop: CSVEETGLAKNIQYF. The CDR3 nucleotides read TGCAGCGTTGAGGAGACAGGGTTAGCCAAAAACATTCAGTACTTC.

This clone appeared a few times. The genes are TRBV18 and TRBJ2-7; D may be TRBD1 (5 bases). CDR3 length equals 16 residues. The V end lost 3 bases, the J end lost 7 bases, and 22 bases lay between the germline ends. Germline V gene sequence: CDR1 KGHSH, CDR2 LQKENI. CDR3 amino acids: CASSPGAEVGPREQYF. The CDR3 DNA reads TGTGCCAGCTCACCTGGGGCGGAAGTTGGACCCAGAGAGCAGTACTTC.

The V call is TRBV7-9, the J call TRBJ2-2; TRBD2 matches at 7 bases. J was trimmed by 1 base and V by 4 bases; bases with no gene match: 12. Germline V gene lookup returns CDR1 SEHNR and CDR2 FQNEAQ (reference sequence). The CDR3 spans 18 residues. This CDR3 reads CASSSLTSSWKNTGELFF. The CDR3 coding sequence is TGTGCCAGCAGCTCCCTGACTAGCTCGTGGAAGAACACCGGGGAGCTGTTTTTT.

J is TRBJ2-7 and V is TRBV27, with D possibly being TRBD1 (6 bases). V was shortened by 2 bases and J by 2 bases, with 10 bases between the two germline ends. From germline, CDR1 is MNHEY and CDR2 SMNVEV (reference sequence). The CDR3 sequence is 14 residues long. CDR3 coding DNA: TGTGCCAGCAGTTTACCAGGGGCGGCCTACGAGCAGTACTTC. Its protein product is CASSLPGAAYEQYF.

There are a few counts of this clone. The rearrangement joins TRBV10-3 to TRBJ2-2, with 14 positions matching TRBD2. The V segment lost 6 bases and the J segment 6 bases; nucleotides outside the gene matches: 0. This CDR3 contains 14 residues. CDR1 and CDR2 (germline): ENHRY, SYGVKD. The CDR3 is CAIRTSGGAGELFF. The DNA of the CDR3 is TGTGCCATCAGGACTAGCGGGGGGGCCGGGGAGCTGTTTTTT.

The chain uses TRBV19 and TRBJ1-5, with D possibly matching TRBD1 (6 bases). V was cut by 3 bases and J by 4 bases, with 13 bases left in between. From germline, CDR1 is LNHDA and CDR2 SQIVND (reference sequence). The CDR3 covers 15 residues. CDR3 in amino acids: CASSMNAGTNQPQHF. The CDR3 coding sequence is TGTGCCAGTAGTATGAACGCCGGGACAAATCAGCCCCAGCATTTT.

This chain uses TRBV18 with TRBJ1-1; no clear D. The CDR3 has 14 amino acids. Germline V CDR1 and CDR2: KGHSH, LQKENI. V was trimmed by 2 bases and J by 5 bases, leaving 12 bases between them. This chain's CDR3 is CASSPNIAGTEAFF. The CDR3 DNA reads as TGTGCCAGCTCACCAAATATCGCGGGGACTGAAGCTTTCTTT.

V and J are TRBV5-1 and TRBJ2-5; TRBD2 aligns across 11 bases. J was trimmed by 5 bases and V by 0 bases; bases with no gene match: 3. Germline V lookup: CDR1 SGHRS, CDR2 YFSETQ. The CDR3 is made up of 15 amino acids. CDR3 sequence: CASSLVLAGGETQYF. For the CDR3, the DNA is TGCGCCAGCAGCTTGGTATTAGCGGGAGGGGAGACCCAGTACTTC.

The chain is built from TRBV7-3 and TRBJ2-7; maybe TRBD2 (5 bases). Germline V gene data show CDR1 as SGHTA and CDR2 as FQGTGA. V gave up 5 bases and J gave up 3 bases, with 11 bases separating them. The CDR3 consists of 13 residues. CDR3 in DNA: TGTGCCAGCAGCCCAGGCAGCGGCTACGAGCAGTACTTC. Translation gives CASSPGSGYEQYF. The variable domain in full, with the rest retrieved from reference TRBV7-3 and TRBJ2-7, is GAGVSQTPSNKVTEKGKYVELRCDPISGHTALYWYRQSLGQGPEFLIYFQGTGAADDSGLPNDRFFAVRPEGSVSTLKIQRTERGDSAVYLCASSPGSGYEQYFGPGTRLTVT.

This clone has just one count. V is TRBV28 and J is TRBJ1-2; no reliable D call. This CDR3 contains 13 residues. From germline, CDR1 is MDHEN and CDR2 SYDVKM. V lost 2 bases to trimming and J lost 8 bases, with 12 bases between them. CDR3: CASSLGREQGYTF. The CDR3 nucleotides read TGTGCCAGCAGTTTAGGAAGGGAACAGGGCTACACCTTC.

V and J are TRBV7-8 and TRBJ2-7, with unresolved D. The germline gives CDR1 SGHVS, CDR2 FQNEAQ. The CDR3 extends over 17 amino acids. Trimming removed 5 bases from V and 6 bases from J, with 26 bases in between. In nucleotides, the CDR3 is TGTGCCAGCAGCCTCTCCGACCTGGGCCTTCCTCGCCCCGAGCAGTACTTC. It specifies CASSLSDLGLPRPEQYF.

The CDR3 is CASSPEGRTEAFF. In nucleotides, the CDR3 is TGTGCCAGCTCACCCGAGGGACGTACTGAAGCTTTCTTT. V gene TRBV18 combines with J gene TRBJ1-1; maybe TRBD1 (5 bases). The CDR3 sequence is 13 residues long. Germline values: CDR1 KGHSH, CDR2 LQKENI. The V end was cut by 3 bases, the J end by 5 bases, with 10 bases between.

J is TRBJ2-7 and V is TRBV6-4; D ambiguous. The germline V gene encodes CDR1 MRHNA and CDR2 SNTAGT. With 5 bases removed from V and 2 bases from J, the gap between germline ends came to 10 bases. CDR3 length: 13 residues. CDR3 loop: CASSLGRTYEQYF. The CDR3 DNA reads TGTGCCAGCAGTTTAGGCCGGACCTACGAGCAGTACTTC.

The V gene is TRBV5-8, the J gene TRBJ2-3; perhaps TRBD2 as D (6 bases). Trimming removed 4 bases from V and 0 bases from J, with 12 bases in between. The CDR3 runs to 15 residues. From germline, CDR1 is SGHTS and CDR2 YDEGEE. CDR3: CASSPEGASTDTQYF. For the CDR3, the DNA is TGTGCCAGCAGCCCGGAGGGAGCTAGCACAGATACGCAGTATTTT.

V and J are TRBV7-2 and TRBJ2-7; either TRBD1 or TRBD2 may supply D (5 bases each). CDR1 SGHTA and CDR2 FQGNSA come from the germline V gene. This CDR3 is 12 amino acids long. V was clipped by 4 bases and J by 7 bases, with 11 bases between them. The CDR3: CASSSMGVEQYF. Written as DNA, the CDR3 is TGTGCCAGCAGCTCCATGGGGGTAGAGCAGTACTTC.

The DNA of the CDR3 is TGCGCCAGCAGCTGGGACGGGCAGTACCAAGAGACCCAGTACTTC. Protein: CASSWDGQYQETQYF. The chain has TRBV5-1 and TRBJ2-5; D may match TRBD1 or TRBD2 (5 bases each). The CDR3 is 15 residues long. From germline, CDR1 is SGHRS and CDR2 YFSETQ. Trimming took off 3 bases at V and 0 bases at J, with 12 bases between the two ends.

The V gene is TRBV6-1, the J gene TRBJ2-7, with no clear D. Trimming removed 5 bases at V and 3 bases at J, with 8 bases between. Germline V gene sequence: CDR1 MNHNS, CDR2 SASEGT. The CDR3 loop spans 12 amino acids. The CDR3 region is CASSPGVYEQYF. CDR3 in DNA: TGTGCCAGCAGTCCAGGAGTCTACGAGCAGTACTTC.

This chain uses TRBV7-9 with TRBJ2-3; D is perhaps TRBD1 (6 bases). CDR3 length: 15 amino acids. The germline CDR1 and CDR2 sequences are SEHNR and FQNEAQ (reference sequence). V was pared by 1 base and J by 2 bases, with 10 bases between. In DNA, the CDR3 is TGTGCCAGCAGCTTAGGCAGGGGAGTCACAGATACGCAGTATTTT. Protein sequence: CASSLGRGVTDTQYF.

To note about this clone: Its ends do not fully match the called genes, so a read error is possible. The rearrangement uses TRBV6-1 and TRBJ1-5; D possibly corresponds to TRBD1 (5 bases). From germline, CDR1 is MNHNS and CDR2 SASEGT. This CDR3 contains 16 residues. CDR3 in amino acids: CAISESHFGGFQPQHF. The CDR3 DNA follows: TGTGCCATCAGTGAGTCGCACTTTGGGGGTTTTCAGCCCCAGCATTTT.

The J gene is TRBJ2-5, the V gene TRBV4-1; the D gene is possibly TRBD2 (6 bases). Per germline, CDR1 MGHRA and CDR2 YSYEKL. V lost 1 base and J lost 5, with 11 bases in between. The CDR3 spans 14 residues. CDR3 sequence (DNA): TGCGCCAGCAGCCAAGCACGTGGGGGGGAGACCCAGTACTTC. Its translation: CASSQARGGETQYF.

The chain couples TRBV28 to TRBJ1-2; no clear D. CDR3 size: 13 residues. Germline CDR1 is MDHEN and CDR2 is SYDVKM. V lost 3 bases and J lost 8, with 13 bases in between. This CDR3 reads CASSLISVSGYTF. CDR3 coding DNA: TGTGCCAGCAGTTTGATCTCGGTCAGCGGCTACACCTTC.

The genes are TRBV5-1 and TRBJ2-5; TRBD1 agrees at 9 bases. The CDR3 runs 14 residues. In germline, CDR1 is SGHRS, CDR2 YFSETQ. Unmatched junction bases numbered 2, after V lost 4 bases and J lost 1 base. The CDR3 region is CASSVGQGQETQYF. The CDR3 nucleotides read TGCGCCAGCAGCGTGGGACAGGGCCAAGAGACCCAGTACTTC.

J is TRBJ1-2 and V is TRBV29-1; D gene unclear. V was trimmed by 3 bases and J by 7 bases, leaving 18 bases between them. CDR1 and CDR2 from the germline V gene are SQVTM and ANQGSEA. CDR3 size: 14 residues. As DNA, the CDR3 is TGCAGCGTTGAGTCCGCGACCTCAGGACGTGGCTACACCTTC. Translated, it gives CSVESATSGRGYTF.

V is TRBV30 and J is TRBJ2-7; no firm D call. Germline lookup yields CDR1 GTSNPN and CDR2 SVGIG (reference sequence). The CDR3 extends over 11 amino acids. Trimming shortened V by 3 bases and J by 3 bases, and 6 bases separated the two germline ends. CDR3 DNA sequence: TGTGCCTGGAGCCGAGACTACGAGCAGTACTTC. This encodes CAWSRDYEQYF. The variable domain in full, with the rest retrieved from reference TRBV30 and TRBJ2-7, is SQTIHQWPATLVQPVGSPLSLECTVEGTSNPNLYWYRQAAGRGLQLLFYSVGIGQISSEVPQNLSASRPQDRQFILSSKKLLLSDSGFYLCAWSRDYEQYFGPGTRLTVT.

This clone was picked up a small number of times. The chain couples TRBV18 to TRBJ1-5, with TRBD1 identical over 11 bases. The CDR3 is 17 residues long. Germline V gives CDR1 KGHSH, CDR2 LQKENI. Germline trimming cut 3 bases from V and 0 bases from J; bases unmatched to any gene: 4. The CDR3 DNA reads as TGTGCCAGCTCACCGGGACAGGGGGATTATAGCAATCAGCCCCAGCATTTT. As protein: CASSPGQGDYSNQPQHF.

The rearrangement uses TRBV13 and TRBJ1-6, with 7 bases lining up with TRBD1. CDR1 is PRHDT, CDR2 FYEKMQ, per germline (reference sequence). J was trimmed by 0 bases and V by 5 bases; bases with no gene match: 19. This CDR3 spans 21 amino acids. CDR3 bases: TGTGCCAGCAGCCTAAGCAGCAGATGGACAGGATCAAGCTCCTATAATTCACCCCTCCACTTT. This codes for CASSLSSRWTGSSSYNSPLHF. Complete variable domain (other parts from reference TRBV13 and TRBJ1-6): AAGVIQSPRHLIKEKRETATLKCYPIPRHDTVYWYQQGPGQDPQFLISFYEKMQSDKGSIPDRFSAQQFSDYHSELNMSSLELGDSALYFCASSLSSRWTGSSSYNSPLHFGNGTRLTVT.

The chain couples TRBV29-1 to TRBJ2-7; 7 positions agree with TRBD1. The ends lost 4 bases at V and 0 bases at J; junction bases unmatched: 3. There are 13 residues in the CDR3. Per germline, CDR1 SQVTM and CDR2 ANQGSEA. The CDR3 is CSVVDRASYEQYF. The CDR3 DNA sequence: TGCAGCGTTGTTGACAGGGCCTCCTACGAGCAGTACTTC.

In DNA form, the CDR3 reads TGCGCCAGCATCTCAAGGGGGCGGAGACAGCCCCAGCATTTT. Translated, it gives CASISRGRRQPQHF. The chain carries TRBV10-1 and TRBJ1-5; 7 nucleotides align to TRBD1. From germline, CDR1 is WNHNN and CDR2 SYGVQD (reference sequence). The CDR3 length is 14 residues. The ends lost 7 bases at V and 7 bases at J; junction bases unmatched: 10.

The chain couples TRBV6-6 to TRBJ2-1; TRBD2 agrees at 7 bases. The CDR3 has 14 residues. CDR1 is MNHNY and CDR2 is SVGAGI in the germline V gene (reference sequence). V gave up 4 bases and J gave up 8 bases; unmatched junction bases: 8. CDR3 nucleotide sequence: TGTGCCAGCAGTTCCTGGGGGGGAGTGGATGAGCAGTTCTTC. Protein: CASSSWGGVDEQFF.

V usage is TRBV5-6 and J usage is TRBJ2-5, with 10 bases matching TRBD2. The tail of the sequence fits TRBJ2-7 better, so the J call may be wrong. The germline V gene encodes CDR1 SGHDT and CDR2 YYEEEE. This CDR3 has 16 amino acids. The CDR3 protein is CASRGGDSGRKNEQYF. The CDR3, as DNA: TGTGCCAGCAGGGGGGGCGATAGCGGGAGGAAAAACGAGCAGTACTTC.

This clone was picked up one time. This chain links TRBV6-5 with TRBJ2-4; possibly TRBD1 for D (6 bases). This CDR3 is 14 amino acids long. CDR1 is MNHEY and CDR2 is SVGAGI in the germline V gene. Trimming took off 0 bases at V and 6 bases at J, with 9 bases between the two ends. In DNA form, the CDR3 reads TGTGCCAGCAGTTACTCGCAGGGGAGAAACATTCAGTACTTC. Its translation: CASSYSQGRNIQYF.

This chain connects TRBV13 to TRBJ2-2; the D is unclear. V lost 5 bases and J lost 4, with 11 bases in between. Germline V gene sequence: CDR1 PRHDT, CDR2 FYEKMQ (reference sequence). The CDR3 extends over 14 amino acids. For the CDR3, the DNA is TGTGCCAGCAGCAAACAACAGCTCACCGGGGAGCTGTTTTTT. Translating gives CASSKQQLTGELFF.